The 6 T cell receptor beta chains reported below all come from one sample, sequenced in a study of T cells after yellow fever vaccination. A single record per CDR3 protein comes from TCRdb applying MiXCR to the 5' RACE reads. The data contain a few hundred thousand distinct CDR3 sequences, less than 9% of them seen just once; the ten biggest clones take up approximately 0.87%. The specimen comprised CD4+ T cells sorted from PBMCs, sampled 15 days after the yellow fever booster vaccination. All receptors derive from a man aged 25 to 40 who received the YFV17D yellow fever vaccine.

This chain uses TRBV7-9 with TRBJ2-7, with D hard to call. The CDR3 has 13 amino acids. Trimming took off 3 bases at V and 2 bases at J, with 8 bases between the two ends. In germline, CDR1 is SEHNR, CDR2 FQNEAQ (reference sequence). Here the CDR3 DNA reads TGTGCCAGCAGCTTGTACGATCCCTACGAGCAGTACTTC. It encodes CASSLYDPYEQYF.

This clonotype was seen a handful of times. This chain connects TRBV14 to TRBJ2-1; D may be TRBD1 (5 bases). Germline V lookup: CDR1 SGHDN, CDR2 FVKESK. CDR3 length equals 16 residues. V shed 3 bases and J shed 7 bases, with 19 bases lying between them. Here the CDR3 DNA reads TGTGCCAGCAGCCACTCCGGCCGCACCGGACATAATGAGCAGTTCTTC. Its translation is CASSHSGRTGHNEQFF.

This clonotype was detected ten times or more. This chain links TRBV7-9 with TRBJ1-2; D unclear. V lost 2 bases to trimming and J lost 2 bases, with 9 bases between them. CDR3 length: 14 amino acids. Germline CDR1 SEHNR, CDR2 FQNEAQ (reference sequence). The CDR3 DNA sequence: TGTGCCAGCAGCTTAATCGGAATGAACTATGGCTACACCTTC. Protein sequence: CASSLIGMNYGYTF.

The gene calls are TRBV7-2 and TRBJ1-4; D is ambiguous. The CDR3 sequence is 11 residues long. V was trimmed by 6 bases and J by 8 bases, leaving 7 bases between them. CDR1 is SGHTA and CDR2 is FQGNSA in the germline V gene. CDR3 nucleotides: TGTGCCAGCAGTCGAGACGAAAAACTGTTTTTT. Translating gives CASSRDEKLFF.

Remarks on this clonotype: Given a much more abundant clone one base away, this may be a read error. The V and J genes are TRBV20-1 and TRBJ2-5; 10 bases are a match to TRBD2. Germline lookup yields CDR1 DFQATT and CDR2 SNEGSKA (reference sequence). V shed 7 bases and J 4 bases; nucleotides not matched to a gene: 3. The CDR3 totals 12 residues. This CDR3 is CSVRTSGETQYF. Written as DNA, the CDR3 is TGCAGTGTTCGGACTAGCGGAGAGACCCAGTACTTC.

This clonotype was picked up many times. The V gene is TRBV7-2, the J gene TRBJ2-5, with D possibly TRBD2 on 5 matching bases. V gave up 1 base and J gave up 4 bases, with 13 bases separating them. Germline V CDR1 and CDR2: SGHTA, FQGNSA. CDR3 size: 15 residues. The DNA of the CDR3 is TGTGCCAGCAGCTTAGGTGAAGTGGGAGCAGAGACCCAGTACTTC. As protein: CASSLGEVGAETQYF.